Below, one TCR beta chain is given with its context. Its antigen is as yet unknown. These data are taken from a study of identical twins. Study-wide results and limits: The presence of invariant MAIT and iNKT cells could partly confound analyses of zero-insertion sequences. Compared with models, monozygotic twins showed more out-of-frame TCR alpha sharing.

Each CDR3 protein is one row after TCRdb ran MiXCR on the 5' RACE reads. There are fewer than 250,000 distinct CDR3 sequences in the sample; 9.4% occur only once, and about 5.5% lies in the top ten. This CDR3 region has 15 residues. V was shortened by 0 bases and J by 0 bases, with 10 bases between the two germline ends. The germline gives CDR1 SGHRS, CDR2 YFSETQ. The chain uses TRBV5-1 and TRBJ2-7; D gene uncertain. The sample was memory (CD45RO+) T cells sorted from blood. The sequence was collected from a woman in her late teens or twenties in good health. The CDR3 here is CASSLVTFSSYEQYF. Written as DNA, the CDR3 is TGCGCCAGCAGCTTGGTGACATTTAGCTCCTACGAGCAGTACTTC.